Listed below are T cell receptor beta chains from one sample, sequenced in a study of cytomegalovirus exposure and HLA in healthy donors. TCRdb's table, derived via immunoSEQ multiplex PCR, lists solely in-frame clones and lacks some. The sample holds over 200,000 clones; 90% are singletons and the top ten take approximately 3.1%. The source material was PBMCs. These TCRs come from a woman aged 30 to 39 in good health and CMV-seronegative. Both conserved end residues are part of each CDR3. Each record gives: D gene, CDR3 length, V gene, clone size, J gene, CDR3 DNA, CDR3 protein. The D gene is left open where the match is weak. Size is stated for part of the rows, as once, few or many counts, or as a class when the clone is expanded.

>TRBD1|14|TRBV7-2|NA|TRBJ2-7
TGTGCCAGCAGCTTAGATAACAGGGGGTACGAGCAGTACTTC
CASSLDNRGYEQYF
>NA|13|TRBV4-2|NA|TRBJ1-1
TGTGCCAGCAGCCAAGTATTGAGGACTGAAGCTTTCTTT
CASSQVLRTEAFF
>TRBD1|15|TRBV5-6|NA|TRBJ2-7
TGTGCCAGCAGCTTCTACAGGGGGAACTCCTTCGAGCAGTACTTC
CASSFYRGNSFEQYF
>NA|16|TRBV12-1|NA|TRBJ2-7
TGTGCCAGCAGCCAAGGAGGAGGGGGCCCAATCTACGAGCAGTACTTC
CASSQGGGGPIYEQYF
>NA|17|TRBV4-1|NA|TRBJ2-3
TGCGCCAGCAGCCAAGCCCTCAACCGGGAGAGGGTAGATACGCAGTATTTT
CASSQALNRERVDTQYF
>TRBD2|16|TRBV11-3|NA|TRBJ2-1
TGTGCCAGCAGCTTCGGGACTAGCGGGTTTTACAATGAGCAGTTCTTC
CASSFGTSGFYNEQFF
>TRBD2|14|TRBV4-1|NA|TRBJ2-7
TGCGCCAGCAGCCCGATAGCGGGAACGGGGGAGCAGTACTTC
CASSPIAGTGEQYF
>NA|14|TRBV7-9|few|TRBJ2-7
TGTGCCAGCAGCTTATTCTCCGGGGTCGTCGAGCAGTACTTC
CASSLFSGVVEQYF
>TRBD1|14|TRBV19|NA|TRBJ1-4
TGTGCCAGTAAAAGGGGGCCGACTAATGAAAAACTGTTTTTT
CASKRGPTNEKLFF
>TRBD2|15|TRBV7-8|NA|TRBJ2-1
TGTGCCAGCAGCTTAGGTCTAGCGGGAGGCAATGAGCAGTTCTTC
CASSLGLAGGNEQFF
>TRBD2|15|TRBV7-8|NA|TRBJ2-1
TGTGCCAGCAGTTTTACTAGCGGGAGGGGAAATGAGCAGTTCTTC
CASSFTSGRGNEQFF
>NA|13|TRBV6-4|NA|TRBJ1-1
TGTGCCAGCAGTTTTGGGCTGAACACTGAAGCTTTCTTT
CASSFGLNTEAFF
>NA|11|TRBV20-1|NA|TRBJ2-3
TGCAGTGCTTTACACACAGATACGCAGTATTTT
CSALHTDTQYF
>TRBD1|16|TRBV2|NA|TRBJ2-7
TGTGCCAGTCCGAGGGGTTTTGGACAGGGAAGCGACGAGCAGTACTTC
CASPRGFGQGSDEQYF
>TRBD2|16|TRBV5-1|NA|TRBJ2-7
TGCGCCAGCAGCTTGGGGACTAGCGGGAGGGGACTATTATCGGACTTC
CASSLGTSGRGLLSDF
>NA|13|TRBV7-9|NA|TRBJ2-7
TGTGCCAGCATGGGGGACTTTACCTACGAGCAGTACTTC
CASMGDFTYEQYF
>NA|14|TRBV2|NA|TRBJ2-7
TGTGCCAGCAGGGGTGTAGAGGGCTCCTACGAGCAGTACTTC
CASRGVEGSYEQYF